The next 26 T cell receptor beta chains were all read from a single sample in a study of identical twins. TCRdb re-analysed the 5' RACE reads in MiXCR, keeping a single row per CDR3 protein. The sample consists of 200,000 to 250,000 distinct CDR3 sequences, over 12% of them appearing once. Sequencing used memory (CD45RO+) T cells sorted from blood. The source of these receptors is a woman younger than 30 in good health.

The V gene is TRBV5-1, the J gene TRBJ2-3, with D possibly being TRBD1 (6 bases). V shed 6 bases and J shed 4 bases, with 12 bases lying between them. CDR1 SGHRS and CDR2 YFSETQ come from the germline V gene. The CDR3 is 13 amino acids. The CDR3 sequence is CASNDRWPDTQYF. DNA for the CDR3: TGCGCCAGCAACGACAGGTGGCCAGATACGCAGTATTTT.

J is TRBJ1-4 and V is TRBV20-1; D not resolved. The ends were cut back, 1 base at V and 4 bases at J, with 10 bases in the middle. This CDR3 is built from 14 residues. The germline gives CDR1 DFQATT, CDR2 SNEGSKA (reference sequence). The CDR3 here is CSARVLQINEKLFF. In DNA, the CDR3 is TGCAGTGCTAGAGTACTCCAGATTAATGAAAAACTGTTTTTT.

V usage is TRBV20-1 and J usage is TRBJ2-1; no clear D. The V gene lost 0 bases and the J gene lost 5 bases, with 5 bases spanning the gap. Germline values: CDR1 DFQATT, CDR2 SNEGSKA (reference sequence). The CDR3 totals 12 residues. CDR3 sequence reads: CSAREGNNEQFF. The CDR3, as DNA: TGCAGTGCTAGAGAAGGGAACAATGAGCAGTTCTTC.

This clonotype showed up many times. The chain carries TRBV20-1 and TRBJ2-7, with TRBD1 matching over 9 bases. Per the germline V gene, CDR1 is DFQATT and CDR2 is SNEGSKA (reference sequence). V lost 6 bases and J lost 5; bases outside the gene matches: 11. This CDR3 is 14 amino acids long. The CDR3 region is CSAPGTGNNHEQYF. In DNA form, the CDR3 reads TGCAGTGCGCCCGGGACAGGGAATAACCACGAGCAGTACTTC.

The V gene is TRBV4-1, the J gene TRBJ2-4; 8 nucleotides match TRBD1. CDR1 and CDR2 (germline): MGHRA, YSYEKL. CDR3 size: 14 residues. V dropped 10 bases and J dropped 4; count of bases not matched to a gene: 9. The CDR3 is CATSTGAQKNIQYF. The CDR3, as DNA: TGCGCCACCTCGACAGGGGCACAAAAAAACATTCAGTACTTC.

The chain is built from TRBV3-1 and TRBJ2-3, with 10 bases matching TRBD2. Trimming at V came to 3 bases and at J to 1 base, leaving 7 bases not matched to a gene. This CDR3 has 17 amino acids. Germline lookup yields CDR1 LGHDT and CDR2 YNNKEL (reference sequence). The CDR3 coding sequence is TGTGCCAGCAGCCATCGTACTAGCGGGGAGGGCACAGATACGCAGTATTTT. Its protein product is CASSHRTSGEGTDTQYF.

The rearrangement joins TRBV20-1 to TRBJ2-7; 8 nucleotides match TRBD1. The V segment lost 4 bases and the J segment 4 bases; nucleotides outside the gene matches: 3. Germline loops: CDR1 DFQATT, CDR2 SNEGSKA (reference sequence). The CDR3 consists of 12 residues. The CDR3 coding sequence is TGCAGTGCTAACAGGGACAGGTACGAGCAGTACTTC. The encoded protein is CSANRDRYEQYF.

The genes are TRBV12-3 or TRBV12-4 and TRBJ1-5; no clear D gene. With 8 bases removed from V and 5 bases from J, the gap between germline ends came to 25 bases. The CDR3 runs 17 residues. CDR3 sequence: CASGLFWGEGYDQPQHF. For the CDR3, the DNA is TGTGCCAGCGGCTTATTTTGGGGTGAGGGTTACGATCAGCCCCAGCATTTT.

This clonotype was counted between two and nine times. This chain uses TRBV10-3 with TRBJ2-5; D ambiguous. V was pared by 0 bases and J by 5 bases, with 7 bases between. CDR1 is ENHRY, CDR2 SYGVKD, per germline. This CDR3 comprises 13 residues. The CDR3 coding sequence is TGTGCCATCAGTGAGTCAATCTGGGAGACCCAGTACTTC. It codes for CAISESIWETQYF.

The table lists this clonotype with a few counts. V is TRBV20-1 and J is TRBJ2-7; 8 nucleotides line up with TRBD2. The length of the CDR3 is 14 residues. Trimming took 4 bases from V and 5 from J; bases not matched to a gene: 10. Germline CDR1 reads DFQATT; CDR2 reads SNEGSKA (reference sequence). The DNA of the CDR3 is TGCAGTGCTACCCGGGACGGGAGGGCCCACGAGCAGTACTTC. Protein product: CSATRDGRAHEQYF.

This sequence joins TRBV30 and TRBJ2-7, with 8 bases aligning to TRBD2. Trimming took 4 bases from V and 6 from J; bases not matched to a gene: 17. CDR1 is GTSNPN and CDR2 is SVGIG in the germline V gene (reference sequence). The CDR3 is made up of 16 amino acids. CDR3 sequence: CAWNPRGGLIVFEQYF. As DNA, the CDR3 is TGTGCCTGGAACCCCCGGGGGGGTCTTATCGTTTTCGAGCAGTACTTC.

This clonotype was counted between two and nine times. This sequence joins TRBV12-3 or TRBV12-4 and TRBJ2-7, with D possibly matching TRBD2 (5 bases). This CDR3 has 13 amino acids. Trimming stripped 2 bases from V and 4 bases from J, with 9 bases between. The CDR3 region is CASSLTWEYEQYF. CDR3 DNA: TGTGCCAGCAGTTTAACGTGGGAGTACGAGCAGTACTTC.

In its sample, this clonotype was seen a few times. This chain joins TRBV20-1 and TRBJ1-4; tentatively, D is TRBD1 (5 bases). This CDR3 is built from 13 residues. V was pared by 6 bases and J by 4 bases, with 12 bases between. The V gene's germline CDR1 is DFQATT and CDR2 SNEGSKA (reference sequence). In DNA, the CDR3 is TGCAGTGCCATGGGAGGGGATAATGAAAAACTGTTTTTT. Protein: CSAMGGDNEKLFF.

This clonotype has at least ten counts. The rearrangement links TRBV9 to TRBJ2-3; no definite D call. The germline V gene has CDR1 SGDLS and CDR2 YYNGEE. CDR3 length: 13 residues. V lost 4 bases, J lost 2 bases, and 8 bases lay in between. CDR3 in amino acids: CASSPLLTDTQYF. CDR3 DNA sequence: TGTGCCAGCAGCCCCCTCCTCACAGATACGCAGTATTTT.

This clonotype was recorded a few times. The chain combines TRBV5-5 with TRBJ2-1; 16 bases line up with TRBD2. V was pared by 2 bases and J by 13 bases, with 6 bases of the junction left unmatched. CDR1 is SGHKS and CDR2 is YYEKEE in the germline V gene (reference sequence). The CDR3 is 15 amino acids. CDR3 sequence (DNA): TGTGCCAGCAGCTTCCCGGGACTAGCGGGAGGGAGCCAGTTCTTC. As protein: CASSFPGLAGGSQFF.

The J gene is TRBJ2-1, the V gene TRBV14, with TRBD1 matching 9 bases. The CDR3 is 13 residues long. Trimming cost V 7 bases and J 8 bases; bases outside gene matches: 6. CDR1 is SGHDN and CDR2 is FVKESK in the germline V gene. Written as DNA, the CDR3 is TGTGCCAGCAACAGGGGGCGAAGGGATGAGCAGTTCTTC. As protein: CASNRGRRDEQFF.

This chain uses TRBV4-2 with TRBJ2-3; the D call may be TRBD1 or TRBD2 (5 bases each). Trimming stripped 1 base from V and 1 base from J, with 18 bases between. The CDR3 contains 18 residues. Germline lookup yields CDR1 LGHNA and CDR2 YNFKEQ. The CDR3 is CASSQVFYRDLRTDTQYF. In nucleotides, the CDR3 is TGTGCCAGCAGCCAAGTTTTCTACCGGGACCTCCGCACAGATACGCAGTATTTT.

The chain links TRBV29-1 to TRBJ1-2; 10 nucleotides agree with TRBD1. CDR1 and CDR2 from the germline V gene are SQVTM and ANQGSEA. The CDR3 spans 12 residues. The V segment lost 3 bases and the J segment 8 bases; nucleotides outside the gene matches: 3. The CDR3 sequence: CSVEGQGYGYTF. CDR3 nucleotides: TGCAGCGTTGAGGGACAGGGGTACGGCTACACCTTC. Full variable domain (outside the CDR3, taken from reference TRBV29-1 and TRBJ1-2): SAVISQKPSRDICQRGTSLTIQCQVDSQVTMMFWYRQQPGQSLTLIATANQGSEATYESGFVIDKFPISRPNLTFSTLTVSNMSPEDSSIYLCSVEGQGYGYTFGSGTRLTVV.

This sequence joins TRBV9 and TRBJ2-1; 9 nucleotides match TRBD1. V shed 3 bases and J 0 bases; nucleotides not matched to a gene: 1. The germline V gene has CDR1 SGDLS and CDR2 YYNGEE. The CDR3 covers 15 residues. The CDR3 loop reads CASSEQGASYNEQFF. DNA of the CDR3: TGTGCCAGCAGCGAACAGGGGGCCTCCTACAATGAGCAGTTCTTC.

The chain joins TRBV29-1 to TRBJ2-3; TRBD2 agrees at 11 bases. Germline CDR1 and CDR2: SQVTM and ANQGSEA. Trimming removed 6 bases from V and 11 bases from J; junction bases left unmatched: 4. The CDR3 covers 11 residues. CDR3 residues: CSVGTSGLQYF. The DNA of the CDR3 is TGCAGCGTAGGGACTAGCGGTCTGCAGTATTTT.

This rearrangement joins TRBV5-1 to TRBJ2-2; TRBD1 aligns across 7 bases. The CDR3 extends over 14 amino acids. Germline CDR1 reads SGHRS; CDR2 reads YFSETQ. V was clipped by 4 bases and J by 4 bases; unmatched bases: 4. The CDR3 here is CASSPTGATGELFF. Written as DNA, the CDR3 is TGCGCCAGCAGCCCCACAGGGGCCACCGGGGAGCTGTTTTTT.

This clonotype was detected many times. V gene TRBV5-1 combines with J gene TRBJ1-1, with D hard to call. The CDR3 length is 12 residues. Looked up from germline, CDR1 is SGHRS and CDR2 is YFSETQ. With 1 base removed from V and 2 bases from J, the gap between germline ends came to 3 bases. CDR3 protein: CASSLSNTEAFF. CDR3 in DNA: TGCGCCAGCAGCTTGTCCAACACTGAAGCTTTCTTT.

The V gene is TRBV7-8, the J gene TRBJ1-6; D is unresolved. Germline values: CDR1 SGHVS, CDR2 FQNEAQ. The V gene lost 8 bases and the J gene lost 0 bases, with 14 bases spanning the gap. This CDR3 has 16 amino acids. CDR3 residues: CASLLTPSSYNSPLHF. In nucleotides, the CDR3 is TGTGCCAGCCTCCTCACCCCGAGCTCCTATAATTCACCCCTCCACTTT.

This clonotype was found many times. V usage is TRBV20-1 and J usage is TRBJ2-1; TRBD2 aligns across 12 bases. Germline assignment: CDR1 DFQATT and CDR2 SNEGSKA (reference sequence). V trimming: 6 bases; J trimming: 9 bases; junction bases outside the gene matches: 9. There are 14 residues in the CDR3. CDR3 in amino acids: CSAMTSGGWGEQFF. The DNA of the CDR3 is TGCAGTGCCATGACTAGCGGGGGTTGGGGTGAGCAGTTCTTC.

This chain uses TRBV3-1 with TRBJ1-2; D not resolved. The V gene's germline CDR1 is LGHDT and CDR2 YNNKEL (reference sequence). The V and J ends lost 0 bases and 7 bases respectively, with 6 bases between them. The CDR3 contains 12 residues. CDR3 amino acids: CASSQDWGGYTF. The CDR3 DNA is TGTGCCAGCAGCCAAGATTGGGGTGGCTACACCTTC.

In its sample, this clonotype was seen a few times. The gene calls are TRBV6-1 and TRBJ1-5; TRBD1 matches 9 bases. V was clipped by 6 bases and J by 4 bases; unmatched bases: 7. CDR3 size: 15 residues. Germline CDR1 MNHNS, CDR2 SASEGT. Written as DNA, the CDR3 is TGTGCCAGCAGCGAGACAGGGGGTGGGAATCAGCCCCAGCATTTT. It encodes CASSETGGGNQPQHF.